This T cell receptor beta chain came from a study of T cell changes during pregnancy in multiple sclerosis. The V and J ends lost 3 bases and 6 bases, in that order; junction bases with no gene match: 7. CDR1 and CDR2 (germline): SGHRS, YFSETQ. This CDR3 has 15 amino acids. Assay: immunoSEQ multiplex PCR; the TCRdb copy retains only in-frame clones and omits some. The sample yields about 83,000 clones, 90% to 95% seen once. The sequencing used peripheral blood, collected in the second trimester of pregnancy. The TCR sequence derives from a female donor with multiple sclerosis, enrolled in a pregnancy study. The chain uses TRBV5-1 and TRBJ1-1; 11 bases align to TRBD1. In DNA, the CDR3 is TGCGCCAGCAGCTCGAGGACAGGGGGCAACGCTGAAGCTTTCTTT. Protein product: CASSSRTGGNAEAFF.